The sequence of this T cell receptor (beta chain) was determined in a study of shared clonotypes between healthy human individuals. Selected positively for CCR7 and CD45RO-negative, naive CD8 cells excluded terminally differentiated effector memory CD45RA+ cells. Germline CDR1 GTSNPN, CDR2 SVGIG (reference sequence). The V gene lost 4 bases and the J gene lost 4 bases, with 22 bases spanning the gap. The CDR3 is 16 residues long. Generated by immunoSEQ multiplex PCR, the TCRdb table keeps only in-frame clones and is missing some. The data hold 630,000 or so clones, with about 98% observed a single time.

The J gene is TRBJ1-2, the V gene TRBV30; D perhaps matches TRBD1 (5 bases). Sequencing was performed on naive CD8+ T cells sorted from blood. This TCR was sampled from a young man in good health. CDR3 sequence reads: CAWTALWGERVYGYTF. CDR3 bases: TGTGCCTGGACGGCTCTTTGGGGGGAGCGGGTCTATGGCTACACCTTC.